This T cell receptor (beta chain) derives from a study of identical twins. This clonotype has more than one count but fewer than ten. The germline gives CDR1 MGHRA, CDR2 YSYEKL. This CDR3 has 17 amino acids. Trimming pared 1 base from V and 0 bases from J, leaving 15 bases between. Unique molecular identifiers were present on cDNA, and template switching added a universal primer site. TCRdb analysed the 5' RACE reads with MiXCR anew, one entry per CDR3 protein. Among fewer than 900,000 distinct CDR3 sequences listed, over 15% were seen once. This sample also appeared in a second study, on T cells expressing NK-cell markers. This second study says: Only alpha-beta TCR T cells were sorted in several experiments, using an anti-gamma-delta TCR antibody. Dominant NKG2C+ clonotypes in a handful of donors made up about 1.0-7.5% of CD8+ T cells.

The clonotype originates from a woman between 18 and 29 years old in good health. The chain joins TRBV4-1 to TRBJ1-1; D unresolved. What was sequenced was PBMCs. The CDR3 region has the DNA TGCGCCAGCAGCCAAGTCCCACGGTCTGAAATGAACACTGAAGCTTTCTTT. This sequence encodes CASSQVPRSEMNTEAFF.